The 17 T cell receptor beta chains below come from one sample, sequenced in a study of blood T cell repertoires in COVID-19. The protocol was immunoSEQ multiplex PCR, while the TCRdb copy is restricted to in-frame clones and leaves out a portion. The sample lists more than 250,000 clones, 88% seen once, with about 1.2% in the top ten. The sequenced sample was PBMCs or T cells enriched from blood (not recorded which). These receptors originate from a woman aged 40 to 50 with acute COVID-19.

V and J are TRBV27 and TRBJ1-6; D is ambiguous. The germline V gene has CDR1 MNHEY and CDR2 SMNVEV (reference sequence). The CDR3 is 13 residues long. The ends were cut back, 1 base at V and 9 bases at J, with 7 bases in the middle. The CDR3 sequence is CASSLWAGSPLHF. In DNA form, the CDR3 reads TGTGCCAGCAGTTTATGGGCTGGTTCACCCCTCCACTTT.

The rearrangement uses TRBV30 and TRBJ2-1; no firm D call. This CDR3 comprises 15 residues. From germline, CDR1 is GTSNPN and CDR2 SVGIG (reference sequence). Trimming stripped 0 bases from V and 3 bases from J, with 12 bases between. The CDR3 region has the DNA TGTGCCTGGAGTGTATCCGCGGATTACTACAATGAGCAGTTCTTC. It translates to CAWSVSADYYNEQFF.

This chain connects TRBV5-6 to TRBJ2-7, with D tentatively TRBD1 (5 bases). The CDR3 has 14 residues. Germline V gene lookup returns CDR1 SGHDT and CDR2 YYEEEE. V gave up 2 bases and J gave up 2 bases, with 11 bases separating them. CDR3 sequence (DNA): TGTGCCAGCAGCTTTTTTCAGGGTGCCTACGAGCAGTACGTC. Its protein product is CASSFFQGAYEQYV.

This chain connects TRBV6-5 to TRBJ2-1; 9 bases are shared with TRBD2. This CDR3 is built from 15 residues. CDR1 is MNHEY and CDR2 is SVGAGI in the germline V gene. V was clipped by 2 bases and J by 4 bases; unmatched bases: 3. This chain's CDR3 is CASSYASGVYNEQFF. The CDR3 DNA follows: TGTGCCAGCAGTTACGCTAGCGGGGTTTACAATGAGCAGTTCTTC.

As concerns this clone: Other DNA sequences in the same sample also yield this CDR3. The V and J genes are TRBV5-1 and TRBJ2-1, with a possible D match to TRBD2 (6 bases). Trimming cost V 0 bases and J 4 bases, with 8 bases left between them. The CDR3 covers 14 residues. From germline, CDR1 is SGHRS and CDR2 YFSETQ. CDR3 sequence (DNA): TGCGCCAGCAGCTTGGCAGGGACTTACAATGAGCAGTTCTTC. It specifies CASSLAGTYNEQFF.

This chain connects TRBV7-8 to TRBJ1-3; 7 bases map to TRBD1. This CDR3 region has 16 residues. J lost 2 bases, V lost 2 bases, and 6 bases had no gene match. CDR1 and CDR2 from the germline V gene are SGHVS and FQNEAQ. DNA of the CDR3: TGTGCCAGCAGCTTATCCAGGGGGGTAACTGGAAACACCATATATTTT. Its protein is CASSLSRGVTGNTIYF.

The rearrangement uses TRBV28 and TRBJ1-6; no firm D call. The CDR3 is made up of 15 amino acids. The V end lost 2 bases, the J end lost 7 bases, and 12 bases lay between the germline ends. The V gene's germline CDR1 is MDHEN and CDR2 SYDVKM. CDR3 loop: CASSLTEGFNSPLHF. The CDR3 coding sequence is TGTGCCAGCAGTTTAACCGAGGGATTCAATTCACCCCTCCACTTT. The whole variable domain, remainder taken from reference TRBV28 and TRBJ1-6, is DVKVTQSSRYLVKRTGEKVFLECVQDMDHENMFWYRQDPGLGLRLIYFSYDVKMKEKGDIPEGYSVSREKKERFSLILESASTNQTSMYLCASSLTEGFNSPLHFGNGTRLTVT.

The J gene is TRBJ2-5, the V gene TRBV7-8; 8 bases map to TRBD1. Germline lookup yields CDR1 SGHVS and CDR2 FQNEAQ. Losses at the gene ends were 5 bases for V and 1 base for J; bases not matched to a gene: 6. The CDR3 contains 15 residues. For the CDR3, the DNA is TGTGCCAGCAGCGTATACAGGGGGGCCCAAGAGACCCAGTACTTC. Translated: CASSVYRGAQETQYF.

A single count supports this clone. The CDR3 nucleotides are TGCGCCAGCAGCCAAGAGGGTCTGGGCGGGAGTGGAGATACGCAGTATTTT. Translation gives CASSQEGLGGSGDTQYF. The rearrangement uses TRBV4-1 and TRBJ2-3; TRBD2 matches at 7 bases. The CDR3 runs 17 residues. The J segment lost 5 bases and the V segment lost 0 bases, leaving 11 bases of the junction unmatched. The V gene's germline CDR1 is MGHRA and CDR2 YSYEKL.

The V call is TRBV27, the J call TRBJ2-3; TRBD1 aligns across 9 bases. Germline CDR1 MNHEY, CDR2 SMNVEV (reference sequence). Trimming cost V 7 bases and J 1 base; bases outside gene matches: 6. CDR3 length: 15 amino acids. CDR3 DNA sequence: TGTGCCAGCAAGGCGCGGGACAGGGGCACAGATACGCAGTATTTT. Its translation is CASKARDRGTDTQYF.

This clone has a handful of counts. Additional DNA sequences in this sample encode the identical CDR3. The chain has TRBV29-1 and TRBJ2-2; D not certain. The germline V gene encodes CDR1 SQVTM and CDR2 ANQGSEA. The germline V and J ends were trimmed by 3 bases and 1 base, with 6 bases remaining between them. The CDR3 covers 13 residues. The CDR3 DNA follows: TGCAGCGTTGACAGAGGGAACACCGGGGAGCTGTTTTTT. Translated, it gives CSVDRGNTGELFF.

This clone was found a few times. V is TRBV28 and J is TRBJ1-6; 8 bases match TRBD1. The CDR3 totals 19 residues. Germline CDR1 and CDR2: MDHEN and SYDVKM. The trim removed 5 bases at V and 8 bases at J, leaving 20 bases unmatched. DNA for the CDR3: TGTGCCAGCAGTCGCGGGGGAGGACAGGGAGTGAGTATGGATTCACCCCTCCACTTT. This gives the protein CASSRGGGQGVSMDSPLHF.

The genes are TRBV5-1 and TRBJ2-4; D is unclear. V was clipped by 4 bases and J by 1 base, with 18 bases between them. This CDR3 region has 17 residues. CDR1 SGHRS and CDR2 YFSETQ come from the germline V gene. CDR3 in amino acids: CASSPLRDLNAKNIQYF. CDR3 DNA sequence: TGCGCCAGCAGCCCGTTGCGAGACTTGAATGCCAAAAACATTCAGTACTTC.

The V and J genes are TRBV11-2 and TRBJ1-1, with D tentatively TRBD1 (6 bases). Trimming left V 7 bases short and J 5 bases short, with 8 bases between. This CDR3 has 11 amino acids. The germline V gene has CDR1 SGHAT and CDR2 FQNNGV. Written as DNA, the CDR3 is TGTGCCAGCAAACAGGGAACTGAAGCTTTCTTT. This encodes CASKQGTEAFF.

This chain connects TRBV21-1 to TRBJ1-6; whether TRBD1, the table's D call, matches the DNA was not checked. TRBV21-1 is an annotated pseudogene. This CDR3 region has 14 residues. CDR3 region: CASRGGQTDSPLHF. Written as DNA, the CDR3 is TGTGCCAGCAGGGGGGGACAGACCGACTCACCCCTCCACTTT.

This clone was counted a few times. This chain links TRBV9 with TRBJ2-3; TRBD2 matches 8 bases. The junction had 7 bases not matched to a gene; V was cut back by 3 bases and J by 4 bases. Per the germline V gene, CDR1 is SGDLS and CDR2 is YYNGEE. The CDR3 loop spans 15 amino acids. This CDR3 is CASSARSGSADTQYF. The CDR3 DNA is TGTGCCAGCAGCGCCCGAAGCGGGAGTGCAGATACGCAGTATTTT.

V gene TRBV29-1 combines with J gene TRBJ2-7, with 9 bases that match TRBD1. CDR3 size: 14 residues. Trimming cost V 6 bases and J 2 bases; bases outside gene matches: 8. CDR1 SQVTM and CDR2 ANQGSEA come from the germline V gene. The CDR3, as DNA: TGCAGCGTGGGGGCAGGACAGGGGCCCTACGAGCAGTACTTC. Translated: CSVGAGQGPYEQYF.